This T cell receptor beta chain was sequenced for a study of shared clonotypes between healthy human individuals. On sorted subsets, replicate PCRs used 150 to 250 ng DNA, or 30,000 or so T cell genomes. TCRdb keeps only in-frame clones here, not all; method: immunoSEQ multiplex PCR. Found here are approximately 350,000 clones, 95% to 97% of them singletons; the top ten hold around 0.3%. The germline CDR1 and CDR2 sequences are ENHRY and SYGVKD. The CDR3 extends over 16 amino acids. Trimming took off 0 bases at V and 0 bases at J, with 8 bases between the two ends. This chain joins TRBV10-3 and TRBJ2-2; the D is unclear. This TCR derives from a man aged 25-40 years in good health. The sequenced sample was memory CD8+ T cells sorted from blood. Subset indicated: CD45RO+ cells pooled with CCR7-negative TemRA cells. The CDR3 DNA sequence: TGTGCCATCAGTGAGTCCATGGCGGCGAACACCGGGGAGCTGTTTTTT. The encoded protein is CAISESMAANTGELFF.